This TCR beta chain came from a study of graft-versus-host responses after intestinal transplantation. Study-wide points: Recipient marrow held GvH clones, some first seen in ileum or blood. Among circulating GvH clones, peak levels were associated with early post-transplant declines in HvG clones. Allografts carried high graft-versus-host to host-versus-graft clonal ratios in patients having graft-donor T cell macrochimerism.

Germline assignment: CDR1 DFQATT and CDR2 SNEGSKA (reference sequence). This CDR3 is 10 amino acids long. V was trimmed by 1 base and J by 10 bases, leaving 7 bases between them. For this clone: Its antigen is not identified.

Measured with immunoSEQ multiplex PCR; TCRdb has only the in-frame clones, and not every one. The top ten clones hold about 6% of a sample with 45,000 to 55,000 clones, about 90% of them seen once. Material: PBMCs, obtained 650 to 670 days after intestinal transplant. The receptor comes from a human patient who received an intestinal transplant, so some T cells may come from the graft donor. This chain uses TRBV20-1 with TRBJ1-2, with D unclear. DNA of the CDR3: TGCAGTGCTAGAGCCGACTACTACACCTTC. Its translation: CSARADYYTF.